This passage covers 4 T cell receptor beta chains from one sample sequenced in a study of blood T cells in healthy people across ages. The use of a sample-barcoded 5' primer and a J-beta primer mix characterized a second PCR of about 6 to 12 cycles. TCRdb ran MiXCR on the 5' RACE reads and lists one entry per CDR3 protein. The table shows about 800,000 distinct CDR3 sequences, with more than 20% occurring only once. The sample was also linked to a second study, of T cells of mothers and their children.

Sequenced sample: blood. The receptors come from a boy aged 10-17 years in good health.

The chain uses TRBV7-9 and TRBJ2-1; 11 positions agree with TRBD2. CDR1 is SEHNR and CDR2 is FQNEAQ in the germline V gene (reference sequence). V shed 2 bases, J shed 6 bases, and the junction held 6 bases outside the gene matches. The CDR3 sequence is 16 residues long. The CDR3 region has the DNA TGTGCCAGCAGCTTATTCGTACTAGCGGGAGTCAATGAGCAGTTCTTC. Its protein is CASSLFVLAGVNEQFF.

This clonotype has just a few counts. This chain joins TRBV9 and TRBJ1-5; D is unresolved. The CDR3 is 13 residues long. The germline CDR1 and CDR2 sequences are SGDLS and YYNGEE. Trimming shortened V by 0 bases and J by 4 bases, and 5 bases separated the two germline ends. CDR3 residues: CASSVASNQPQHF. DNA of the CDR3: TGTGCCAGCAGCGTAGCTTCAAATCAGCCCCAGCATTTT.

The chain is built from TRBV28 and TRBJ1-5; D possibly corresponds to TRBD1 (5 bases). This CDR3 has 14 amino acids. Germline V gene sequence: CDR1 MDHEN, CDR2 SYDVKM. Trimming removed 6 bases at V and 9 bases at J, with 18 bases between. The CDR3 DNA reads TGTGCCAGCAGAGAAAGGGGCCCGGGGAGGCCCCAGCATTTT. Protein product: CASRERGPGRPQHF.

This clonotype was seen just once. This rearrangement joins TRBV28 to TRBJ1-1, with 8 bases matching TRBD1. The V segment lost 6 bases and the J segment 2 bases; nucleotides outside the gene matches: 8. Germline loops: CDR1 MDHEN, CDR2 SYDVKM. The length of the CDR3 is 15 residues. The CDR3 loop reads CASRFSGGTNTEAFF. CDR3 DNA: TGTGCCAGCAGGTTCTCAGGGGGCACCAACACTGAAGCTTTCTTT.